This T cell receptor beta chain comes out of a study of CD8 T cells in Susac syndrome (dated by TCRdb to about 2019). The study in broad terms: Repertoire sequencing was used to test whether CD8+ T cell activation and differentiation in Susac syndrome was antigen driven. Here is what the overall study found, with its caveats: The TCR sequencing and HLA analysis was acknowledged to have included a relatively small number of individuals.

RNA was extracted using the RNeasy kit, and roughly 0.45 to 1 microgram was reverse transcribed with random hexamers. TCR beta CDR3 regions were amplified with the immunoSEQ multiplex PCR assay covering 54 Vbeta and 13 Jbeta segments. To correct PCR amplification bias, a synthetic template baseline was used for both primer optimization and computational correction. The authors processed their data as follows. Only productive sequences were kept, with reads annotated to V, D and J genes according to IMGT and analyzed in immunoSEQ Analyzer. To calculate clonality, Shannon entropy was normalized by log2 of the number of productive unique sequences and then subtracted from one. Public and private clones were assessed among the 100 most prevalent clones of each patient and control. Susac-specific clones were defined as absent from healthy and MS cohorts, around 980 published viral clones and other ImmuneACCESS disease sequences. Using fastp trimming at Q25 and MiXCR clonotype assembly, TCRdb reanalyzed the public sequencing data and kept in-frame beta chains. Entries that share a CDR3 protein sequence are merged under the most common genes and DNA. These V and J calls rely on TCRdb rather than the paper's analysis. This sample is represented by 170,000 or so distinct CDR3 sequences; approximately 93% of them were singletons. Of the sample, 0.09% to 0.1% is held by the ten largest clones.

Per the germline V gene, MNHEY is the CDR1 and SVGAGI is the CDR2. V and J are truncated by 2 bases and 8 bases respectively, leaving an intervening sequence of 18 bases. The CDR3 runs 15 residues from the cysteine to the phenylalanine. Just CDR3 DNA is preserved here, 45 bases in frame from base 1. With regard to this clonotype: Its binding antigen is unknown. Base qualities are not at hand, and no much larger clone is one base apart.

High-throughput TCR beta sequencing profiled peripheral blood CD8+ and CD4+ T cells from healthy donors, Susac syndrome patients and multiple sclerosis patients. Treatment-naive patients with stable or active relapsing-remitting disease fulfilling revised McDonald criteria were used as multiple sclerosis controls. Bulk CD8+ and CD4+ T cells were purified magnetically by negative isolation, whereas CD8+ TEMRA cells were enriched by FACS. Blood was drawn into EDTA tubes, processed within 24 hours, and PBMCs were isolated by density gradient centrifugation. PBMCs destined for TCR sequencing were cryopreserved in liquid nitrogen and later thawed in a 37 °C water bath. The sorted or isolated CD4+, CD8+ and CD8+ TEMRA cells had a purity of 90% or higher.

The clonotype was recovered from a human donor with multiple sclerosis. Sequencing input: CD4+ T cells from PBMCs. Recombination joined TRBV6-5 with TRBJ1-2; the D gene is perhaps TRBD1, from 6 matching bases. The DNA reads TGTGCCAGCAGTTACGGGGAGGACAGCCAAAACGGCTACACCTTC. This translates into CASSYGEDSQNGYTF.